These T cell receptor beta chains were read from a single sample in a study of control samples from healthy donors and cancer patients. Only in-frame clones appear in the TCRdb table, and some are missing; sequencing was by immunoSEQ multiplex PCR. The sample lists around 100,000 clones, about 90% seen once, with over 2% in the top ten. Sequenced input: blood. These receptors were collected from a young woman in good health. The CDR3 runs from the conserved cysteine through the conserved F or W. Fields, in order: J gene, V gene, D gene, CDR3 protein. D genes are given only for firm matches.

TRBJ1-6,TRBV19,-,CASERTANNSPLHF
TRBJ1-2,TRBV5-1,-,CASGIDGASGRGYGYTF
TRBJ1-5,TRBV6-2/TRBV6-3,TRBD1,CASSPLRQGRVNQPQHF
TRBJ1-2,TRBV6-5,-,CASSLTGFYGYTF
TRBJ2-7,TRBV6-5,-,CASSYSNYEQYF
TRBJ1-1,TRBV10-3,-,CAISEIRNTEAFF
TRBJ2-1,TRBV5-4,TRBD2,CASRRGGGAEEQFF
TRBJ2-1,TRBV4-1,TRBD2,CASSLLAGGPHEQFF
TRBJ2-6,TRBV6-5,-,CASRRGSGANVLTF
TRBJ1-2,TRBV6-5,TRBD1,CASTPRTGANYGYTF
TRBJ1-1,TRBV27,-,CASSPQGSNTEAFF
TRBJ1-3,TRBV30,-,CAWSRRAVSSGNTIYF
TRBJ1-1,TRBV5-1,TRBD1,CASSLAGQGSTEAFF
TRBJ2-7,TRBV5-4,TRBD1,CASSLPGQGTREQYF
TRBJ2-7,TRBV18,-,CASTKGHLSYEQYF
TRBJ1-2,TRBV7-8,-,CASSASANYGYTF
TRBJ2-5,TRBV10-1,TRBD2,CASSEWPSGAETQYF
TRBJ1-2,TRBV5-4,-,CASSLDAGRYGYTF
TRBJ1-2,TRBV6-5,-,CASSYTTSPYGYTF
TRBJ2-2,TRBV6-6,-,CASSYSKQRTGELFF
TRBJ2-2,TRBV11-3,TRBD1,CASSVSGTGKTKNTGELFF
TRBJ1-5,TRBV7-2,TRBD1,CASSLAGRGQAGEPQHF
TRBJ2-5,TRBV6-6,TRBD2,CASRVTSVPETQYF
TRBJ1-1,TRBV9,-,CASSVGAMNTEAFF
TRBJ2-7,TRBV6-5,-,CASRPTGRVYEQYF
TRBJ2-7,TRBV6-2/TRBV6-3,TRBD2,CASSARGAGEYYEQYF
TRBJ2-5,TRBV3-1/TRBV3-2,TRBD2,CASTLAGEGETQYF
TRBJ2-3,TRBV29-1,-,CSVDGGIRTDTQYF
TRBJ1-1,TRBV27,-,CASKSDSAEAFF
TRBJ2-1,TRBV4-1,TRBD2,CASSLRTSGRASSHNEQFF
TRBJ2-2,TRBV4-1,TRBD2,CASSQVPSGTGELFF
TRBJ2-3,TRBV6-6,TRBD1,CASSRRLPRGRPDTQYF
TRBJ2-3,TRBV5-1,-,CASSLYSSTDTQYF
TRBJ2-2,TRBV7-2,-,CASSLVTGVSGELFF
TRBJ1-5,TRBV12-5,-,CASGLDNQPQHF
TRBJ1-2,TRBV27,TRBD1,CASRLYGQGGYGYTF
TRBJ1-1,TRBV2,-,CASSENRAAFF
TRBJ1-2,TRBV9,TRBD1,CASSVGPGGYGYTF
TRBJ1-1,TRBV13,-,CASRELHTEAFF
TRBJ2-5,TRBV5-4,-,CASSLALGAGETQYF